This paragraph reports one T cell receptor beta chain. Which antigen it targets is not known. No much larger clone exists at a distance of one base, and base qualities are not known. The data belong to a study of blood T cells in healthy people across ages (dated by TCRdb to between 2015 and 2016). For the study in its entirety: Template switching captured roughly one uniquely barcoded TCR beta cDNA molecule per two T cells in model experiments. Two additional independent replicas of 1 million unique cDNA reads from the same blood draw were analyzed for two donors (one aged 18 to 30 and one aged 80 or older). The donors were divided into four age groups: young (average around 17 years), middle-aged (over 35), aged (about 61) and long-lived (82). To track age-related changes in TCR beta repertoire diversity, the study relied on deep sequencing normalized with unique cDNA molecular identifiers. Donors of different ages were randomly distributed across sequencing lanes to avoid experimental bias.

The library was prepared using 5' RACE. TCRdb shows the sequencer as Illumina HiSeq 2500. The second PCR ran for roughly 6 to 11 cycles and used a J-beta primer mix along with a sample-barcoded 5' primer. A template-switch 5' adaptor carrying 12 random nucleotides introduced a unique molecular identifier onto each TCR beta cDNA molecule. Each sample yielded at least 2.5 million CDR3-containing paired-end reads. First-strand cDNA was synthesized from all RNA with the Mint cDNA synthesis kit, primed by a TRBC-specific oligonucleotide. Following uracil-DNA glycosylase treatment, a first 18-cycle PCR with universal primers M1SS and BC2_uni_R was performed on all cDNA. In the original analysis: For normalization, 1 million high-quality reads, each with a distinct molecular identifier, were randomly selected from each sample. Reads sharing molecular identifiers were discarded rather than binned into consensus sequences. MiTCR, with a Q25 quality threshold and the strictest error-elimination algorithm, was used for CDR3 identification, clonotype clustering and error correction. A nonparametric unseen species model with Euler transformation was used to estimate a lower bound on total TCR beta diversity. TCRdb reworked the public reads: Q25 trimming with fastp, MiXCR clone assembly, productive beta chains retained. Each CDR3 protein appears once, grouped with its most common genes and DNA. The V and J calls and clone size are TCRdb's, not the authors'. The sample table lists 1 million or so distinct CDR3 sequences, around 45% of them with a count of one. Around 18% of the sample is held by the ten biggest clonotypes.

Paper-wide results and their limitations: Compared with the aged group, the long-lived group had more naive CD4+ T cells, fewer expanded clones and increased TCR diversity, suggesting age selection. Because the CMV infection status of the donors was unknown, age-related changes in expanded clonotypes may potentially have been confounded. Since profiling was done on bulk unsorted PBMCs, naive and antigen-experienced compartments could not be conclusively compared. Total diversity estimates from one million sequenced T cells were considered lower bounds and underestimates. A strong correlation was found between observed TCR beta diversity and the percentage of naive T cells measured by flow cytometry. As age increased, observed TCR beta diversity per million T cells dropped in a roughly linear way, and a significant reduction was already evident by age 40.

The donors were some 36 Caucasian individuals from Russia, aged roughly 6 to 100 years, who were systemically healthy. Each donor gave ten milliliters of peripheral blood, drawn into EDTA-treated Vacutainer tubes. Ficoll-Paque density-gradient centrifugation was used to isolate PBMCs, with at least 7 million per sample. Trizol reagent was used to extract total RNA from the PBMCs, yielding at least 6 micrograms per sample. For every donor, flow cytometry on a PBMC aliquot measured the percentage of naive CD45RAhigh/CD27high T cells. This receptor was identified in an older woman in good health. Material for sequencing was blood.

The CDR3 reads CAISDRVSETQYF. The DNA reads as follows: TGTGCCATCAGTGACAGGGTGAGCGAGACCCAGTACTTC. The sequence links TRBV10-3 to TRBJ2-5; TRBD1 is a possible D gene, resting on 5 matching bases. V is clipped by 3 bases and J by 5 bases, and the sequence between their germline boundaries is 10 bases long. The CDR3 goes from the cysteine to the phenylalanine over 13 residues. Only the CDR3 portion is preserved as DNA: 39 bases, with reading frame beginning at the first base. From the germline V gene, CDR1 is ENHRY and CDR2 is SYGVKD.